This T cell receptor beta chain stems from a study of OX40 agonist ivuxolimab in advanced cancers. Study-level information: Every 2 weeks, patients received ivuxolimab intravenously, dosed at 0.01 to 10 mg/kg. One hepatocellular carcinoma and a couple of cutaneous melanoma patients partially responded.

With 3 bases clipped from V and 1 base from J, the junction kept 8 bases outside the gene matches. This CDR3 has 17 amino acids. Germline CDR1 is SEHNR and CDR2 is FQNEAQ (reference sequence). Of note for this clone: The antigen is undetermined.

Study-level points and caveats: Clonal expansion was seen in CD4+ and CD8+ blood T cells by week 6 at 0.1 to 3.0 mg/kg.

Clones were sequenced by immunoSEQ multiplex PCR, and TCRdb holds only the in-frame ones, with some missing. The sample includes fewer than 65,000 clones, around 83% of them seen just once. This receptor was obtained from an adult with an advanced solid tumor such as melanoma, head and neck, liver or kidney cancer. The sequencing here drew on CD4+ or CD8+ T cells sorted from blood, taken in a trial of the OX40 agonist ivuxolimab. V and J are TRBV7-9 and TRBJ2-3, with 9 nucleotides matching TRBD2. The CDR3 reads CASSFQFSGSGTDTQYF. In DNA, the CDR3 is TGTGCCAGCAGCTTCCAATTTAGCGGGAGCGGCACAGATACGCAGTATTTT.